This T cell receptor beta chain appears in the sequencing data of a study of identifying expanded T cells in peripheral blood. Study results and limitations: Across healthy donors, higher total template counts meant significantly greater roughly 2-week count variance.

Assay used: immunoSEQ multiplex PCR; TCRdb lists only in-frame clones, some missing. The sample carries about 78,000 clones, just under 85% recorded once. This clone was seen just once. As yet, its antigen is unknown. Collection occurred without any documented infections or immune events in donors. Trimming pared 3 bases from V and 0 bases from J, leaving 5 bases between. From germline, CDR1 is LNHDA and CDR2 SQIVND (reference sequence). The CDR3 is 14 amino acids. Sample: blood. This sequence was found in a person aged 18-70 years in good health. The chain recombines TRBV19 with TRBJ1-4; unclear D gene. The CDR3 sequence is CASSIPPTNEKLFF. In DNA form, the CDR3 reads TGTGCCAGTAGTATCCCACCAACTAATGAAAAACTGTTTTTT.